This TCR beta chain emerged from a study of blood T cell repertoires in COVID-19. For the study at large: Whether acute or convalescent, the COVID-19 samples came from the United States, Italy and Spain. PBMCs, B-cell-depleted T cells, or T cells provided the cDNA or gDNA that made up the material.

After removal of 3 bases from V and 6 bases from J, the junction contained 4 bases not matched to a gene. The CDR3 has 15 amino acids. Per the germline V gene, CDR1 is SGHDT and CDR2 is YYEEEE. In the authors' methods: Scientists estimated how many nucleated cells there were by amplifying reference gene primers. The table came from immunoSEQ multiplex PCR; TCRdb's copy has only in-frame clones and leaves some out. V and J calls and clone size follow that table, whereas D and trimming were derived from the DNA. Here the sample spans 270,000 or so clones, about 87% being singletons. The source material was peripheral blood. The TCR was taken from a human donor in a cohort sampled during active COVID-19. The rearrangement links TRBV5-6 to TRBJ2-1, with 12 nucleotides matching TRBD2. The DNA for the CDR3 is TGTGCCAGCAGCTGGCTAGCGGGAGGGGGCAATGAGCAGTTCTTC. It translates to CASSWLAGGGNEQFF. Combining the CDR3 with reference TRBV5-6 and TRBJ2-1 gives the whole variable domain DAGVTQSPTHLIKTRGQQVTLRCSPKSGHDTVSWYQQALGQGPQFIFQYYEEEERQRGNFPDRFSGHQFPNYSSELNVNALLLGDSALYLCASSWLAGGGNEQFFGPGTRLTVL.